The rows below give T cell receptor beta chains drawn from one sample of a study of blood T cell repertoires in COVID-19. Using immunoSEQ multiplex PCR, the repertoire was profiled, and TCRdb retains in-frame clones only, with some absent. Of some 260,000 clones detected, around 88% appear once; the ten largest clones hold 6.3%. The sample taken for sequencing was peripheral blood. The receptors derive from a woman aged 30 to 39 with COVID-19, enrolled during active disease. CDR3s include the opening cysteine and the closing phenylalanine or tryptophan. A D gene is named only where the DNA matches it firmly. Only some rows state a clone size, as once, few, many or a class for expanded clones.

>TRBV11-3|TRBJ2-3|TRBD2|.|17
CASSTRTGTSITDTQYF
TGTGCCAGCAGCACTAGGACCGGGACTAGCATCACAGATACGCAGTATTTT
>TRBV7-2|TRBJ2-4|.|.|16
CASSSPTERSKNIQYF
TGTGCCAGCAGCTCCCCGACAGAAAGGAGCAAAAACATTCAGTACTTC
>TRBV6-6|TRBJ1-5|.|.|16
CASSYSPTEINQPQHF
TGTGCCAGCAGTTACTCGCCTACAGAGATCAATCAGCCCCAGCATTTT
>TRBV9|TRBJ2-1|TRBD2|.|15
CASSSRLAGDNEQFF
TGTGCCAGCAGCTCCCGACTAGCGGGGGACAATGAGCAGTTCTTC
>TRBV5-1|TRBJ1-1|.|.|14
CASSLAYLNTEAFF
TGCGCCAGCAGCTTGGCCTACCTGAACACTGAAGCTTTCTTT
>TRBV11-2|TRBJ2-3|.|.|14
CASSLNGNTDTQYF
TGTGCCAGCAGCTTAAACGGGAACACAGATACGCAGTATTTT
>TRBV5-5|TRBJ1-2|.|.|13
CASSLGGGYGYTF
TGTGCCAGCAGCTTGGGGGGAGGCTATGGCTACACCTTC
>TRBV4-3|TRBJ1-3|TRBD1|.|15
CASSQDRGSGNTIYF
TGCGCCAGCAGCCAAGACAGGGGGAGTGGAAACACCATATATTTT
>TRBV19|TRBJ2-2|TRBD1|.|15
CASSKTGQGTGELFF
TGTGCCAGTAGTAAAACGGGACAGGGAACCGGGGAGCTGTTTTTT
>TRBV11-2|TRBJ2-3|.|once|14
CASRAGGRTDTQYF
TGTGCCAGCAGGGCGGGCGGGCGCACAGATACGCAGTATTTT
>TRBV28|TRBJ2-1|.|.|15
CASSLPGLRGNEQFF
TGTGCCAGCAGTTTACCGGGACTCCGAGGCAATGAGCAGTTCTTC
>TRBV6-6|TRBJ1-5|.|.|15
CASSYSAGRNQPQHF
TGTGCCAGCAGTTACTCAGCAGGGCGGAATCAGCCCCAGCATTTT
>TRBV11-3|TRBJ2-1|TRBD2|.|15
CASSSLAGGPYEQFF
TGTGCCAGCAGCTCTCTAGCGGGAGGGCCATATGAGCAGTTCTTC
>TRBV18|TRBJ1-6|TRBD1|.|14
CASSPGQDNSPLHF
TGTGCCAGCTCACCAGGACAGGATAATTCACCCCTCCACTTT
>TRBV29-1|TRBJ2-3|TRBD2|.|16
CSVEVLAGKNTDTQYF
TGCAGCGTTGAAGTGTTAGCGGGAAAGAACACAGATACGCAGTATTTT
>TRBV3-1/TRBV3-2|TRBJ2-7|TRBD2|.|15
CASSQGLAGDHEQYF
TGTGCCAGCAGCCAAGGACTAGCGGGGGACCACGAGCAGTACTTC
>TRBV5-1|TRBJ1-1|.|.|14
CASSLEQANTEAFF
TGCGCCAGCAGCTTGGAACAGGCGAACACTGAAGCTTTCTTT
>TRBV5-1|TRBJ1-2|.|once|14
CASSLNSGSNGYTF
TGCGCCAGCAGCTTGAATTCCGGGTCAAATGGCTACACCTTC
>TRBV6-6|TRBJ1-1|TRBD1|.|15
CASSPRARGTTEAFF
TGTGCCAGCAGTCCTAGAGCCAGGGGGACCACTGAAGCTTTCTTT
>TRBV29-1|TRBJ1-2|.|few|13
CSAKGVSVYGYTF
TGCAGCGCTAAAGGGGTCAGCGTCTATGGCTACACCTTC
>TRBV12-3/TRBV12-4|TRBJ1-1|.|.|12
CASTRLNTEAFF
TGTGCCAGCACCCGACTCAACACTGAAGCTTTCTTT
>TRBV28|TRBJ1-1|.|few|17
CASSFLLSGGRGTEAFF
TGTGCCAGCAGTTTCCTACTGTCCGGGGGGCGAGGTACTGAAGCTTTCTTT
>TRBV28|TRBJ2-1|TRBD2|.|13
CASSLAGVDEQFF
TGTGCCAGCAGTTTAGCGGGGGTGGATGAGCAGTTCTTC
>TRBV28|TRBJ2-4|.|.|11
CASSFGDIQYF
TGTGCCAGCAGTTTCGGTGACATTCAGTACTTC
>TRBV18|TRBJ2-1|TRBD1|.|17
CASSPFTGTGDYNEQFF
TGTGCCAGCTCACCTTTCACTGGGACAGGGGATTACAATGAGCAGTTCTTC
>TRBV4-1|TRBJ1-6|TRBD1|.|20
CASSQDPRGTVDPYNSPLHF
TGCGCCAGCAGCCAAGACCCCAGAGGGACAGTGGACCCCTATAATTCACCCCTCCACTTT
>TRBV3-1/TRBV3-2|TRBJ2-3|TRBD1|.|14
CASSRTGGTDTQYF
TGTGCCAGCAGCCGGACAGGGGGCACAGATACGCAGTATTTT
>TRBV2|TRBJ1-1|.|.|15
CASSEVGQGNTEAFF
TGTGCCAGTAGTGAGGTGGGGCAGGGGAACACTGAAGCTTTCTTT
>TRBV19|TRBJ1-3|TRBD1|.|17
CASSDSGTGGGGNTIYF
TGTGCCAGTAGTGACTCCGGGACAGGGGGCGGTGGAAACACCATATATTTT
>TRBV25-1|TRBJ1-1|.|.|13
CASSESGWNEAFF
TGTGCCAGCAGTGAATCGGGTTGGAATGAAGCTTTCTTT
>TRBV7-2|TRBJ2-7|TRBD2|.|14
CASSTDGGSYEQYF
TGTGCCAGCAGCACCGACGGGGGGTCCTACGAGCAGTACTTC
>TRBV4-1|TRBJ2-1|.|.|15
CASSQDASSYNEQFF
TGCGCCAGCAGCCAAGATGCTAGTTCCTACAATGAGCAGTTCTTC
>TRBV10-2|TRBJ2-1|TRBD1|.|14
CASRTGTGDNEQFF
TGCGCCAGCAGGACCGGGACAGGGGACAATGAGCAGTTCTTC